These T cell receptor beta chains were read from a single sample in a study of cytomegalovirus exposure and HLA in healthy donors. The method was immunoSEQ multiplex PCR; TCRdb's version includes in-frame clones alone and lacks a portion of them. The repertoire holds some 57,000 clones, about 77% seen once, with approximately 5% in the top ten. The sequenced sample consisted of PBMCs. These receptors originate from a woman under 40 in good health and CMV-seronegative. Both conserved end residues are part of each CDR3. The order of the fields is J gene, V gene, clone size, D gene, CDR3 protein. D genes are given only for firm matches. Size is stated for part of the rows, as once, few or many counts, or as a class when the clone is expanded.

>TRBJ2-1|TRBV7-9|few|TRBD1
CASSLVQGAYNEQFF
>TRBJ2-1|TRBV11-2|.|.
CASSSSGVSYNEQFF
>TRBJ1-2|TRBV9|.|.
CASSVEDRYYGYTF
>TRBJ2-1|TRBV7-3|few|.
CASSLIGPGGDNEQFF
>TRBJ2-3|TRBV18|.|TRBD2
CASGTSGKADTQYF
>TRBJ1-2|TRBV28|.|.
CASTAGNYGYTF
>TRBJ2-2|TRBV28|.|TRBD2
CASSLWRLAGGPGELFF
>TRBJ2-1|TRBV5-8|.|TRBD2
CASSLEIGLAAYNEQFF
>TRBJ2-2|TRBV5-1|.|.
CASSYAGQSTGELFF
>TRBJ1-1|TRBV29-1|.|TRBD1
CSVETGVKKRATEAFF
>TRBJ2-5|TRBV29-1|.|TRBD1
CSVEKVTGGTGETQYF
>TRBJ2-1|TRBV4-1|.|TRBD2
CASSQETGTSGSYNEQFF
>TRBJ1-2|TRBV7-2|few|.
CASSLETVLYGYTF
>TRBJ1-2|TRBV18|.|.
CASSPGATGFYGYPF
>TRBJ2-7|TRBV28|.|.
CASVISGSYEQYF
>TRBJ2-7|TRBV27|few|TRBD1
CASSPEPQGTDEQYF
>TRBJ2-1|TRBV6-4|.|TRBD2
CASSGRLANEQFF
>TRBJ1-1|TRBV4-1|.|.
CASSQDPGNTEAFF
>TRBJ2-5|TRBV30|.|.
CAWTRGGHETQYF
>TRBJ1-6|TRBV7-8|.|.
CASSLSSGVRSPLHF
>TRBJ2-1|TRBV5-6|few|.
CASSLTSGIYNEQFF
>TRBJ2-1|TRBV10-2|.|.
CASSGTPYNEQFF
>TRBJ2-5|TRBV9|.|TRBD2
CASSVGLAGSQETQYF
>TRBJ2-1|TRBV14|.|.
CASSQGIGDYNEQFF
>TRBJ1-2|TRBV2|.|TRBD1
CASGRGAGPTF
>TRBJ1-5|TRBV6-1|few|.
CASRTDYNQPQHF
>TRBJ1-1|TRBV5-6|.|.
CASSADLNTEAFF
>TRBJ2-1|TRBV7-6|.|TRBD2
CASSSGRGYNEQFF
>TRBJ1-5|TRBV6-1|few|.
CASSTGQFNIQHF
>TRBJ2-5|TRBV18|.|.
CASSPRRDQETQYF
>TRBJ2-5|TRBV6-1|.|.
CASSEAGAQETQYF
>TRBJ1-1|TRBV4-3|.|.
CASSQWGGPNTEAFF